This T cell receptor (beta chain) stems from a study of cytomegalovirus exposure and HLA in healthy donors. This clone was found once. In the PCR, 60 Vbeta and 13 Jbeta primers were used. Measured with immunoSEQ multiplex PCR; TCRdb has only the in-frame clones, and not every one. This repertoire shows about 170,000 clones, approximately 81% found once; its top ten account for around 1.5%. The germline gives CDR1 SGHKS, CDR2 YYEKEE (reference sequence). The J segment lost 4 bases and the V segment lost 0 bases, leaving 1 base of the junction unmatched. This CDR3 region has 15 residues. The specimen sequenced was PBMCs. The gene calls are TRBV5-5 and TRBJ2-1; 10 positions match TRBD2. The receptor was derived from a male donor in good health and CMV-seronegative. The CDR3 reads CASSLGTSGYNEQFF. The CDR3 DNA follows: TGTGCCAGCAGCTTGGGGACTAGCGGTTACAATGAGCAGTTCTTC.